Following are 13 T cell receptor beta chains from one sample sequenced in a study of blood T cells in healthy people across ages (dated by TCRdb to the mid-2010s). Library preparation used 5' RACE. The second PCR ran for roughly 7 to 12 cycles and used a J-beta primer mix along with a sample-barcoded 5' primer. TCRdb applied fastp at Q25 and MiXCR to the public reads, then kept only in-frame beta chains. Each record represents a unique CDR3 protein, reported with the most common genes and DNA among its rows. The table for this sample lists around 1,900,000 distinct CDR3 sequences; approximately 40% of them were counted only once. The ten largest clones take up under 25% of the sample. Sample: blood. All receptors derive from a human donor in good health.

In DNA form, the CDR3 reads TGTGCCAGCAGCTTGGCGTTTTACGGCGAGCAGTACTTC. Its protein product is CASSLAFYGEQYF. This chain uses TRBV5-6 with TRBJ2-7; no clear D gene. Trimming removed 0 bases from V and 6 bases from J, with 10 bases in between. Germline V lookup: CDR1 SGHDT, CDR2 YYEEEE. The length of the CDR3 is 13 residues.

The gene calls are TRBV7-3 and TRBJ2-5; perhaps TRBD2 as D (6 bases). CDR1 is SGHTA and CDR2 is FQGTGA in the germline V gene. Trimming stripped 4 bases from V and 3 bases from J, with 12 bases between. The length of the CDR3 is 14 residues. The CDR3 is CASSSLGGEETQYF. CDR3 in DNA: TGTGCCAGCAGCTCCCTGGGGGGAGAAGAGACCCAGTACTTC.

V is TRBV9 and J is TRBJ2-3; either TRBD1 or TRBD2 may supply D (5 bases each). The V gene lost 5 bases and the J gene lost 1 base, with 17 bases spanning the gap. Germline CDR1 reads SGDLS; CDR2 reads YYNGEE. This CDR3 is 16 amino acids long. CDR3 coding DNA: TGTGCCAGCAGTCCCTGGGGGAGCGCACGCACAGATACGCAGTATTTT. Translated, it gives CASSPWGSARTDTQYF.

The J gene is TRBJ1-2, the V gene TRBV6-2 or TRBV6-3, with unresolved D. Trimming took off 4 bases at V and 7 bases at J, with 19 bases between the two ends. The germline CDR1 and CDR2 sequences are MNHEY and SVGEGT. The CDR3 is 15 amino acids. The CDR3 DNA is TGTGCCAGCAGTTTCACCGGGGTCGGGTCAAGTGGCTACACCTTC. It translates to CASSFTGVGSSGYTF.

This clonotype was seen a few times. This sequence joins TRBV6-6 and TRBJ1-4, with D possibly TRBD1 on 5 matching bases. Germline V lookup: CDR1 MNHNY, CDR2 SVGAGI (reference sequence). The length of the CDR3 is 15 residues. Trimming left V 6 bases short and J 8 bases short, with 19 bases between. DNA of the CDR3: TGTGCCAGCAGGGAAGGGACGCCAGGGAAGGAAAAACTGTTTTTT. Its translation is CASREGTPGKEKLFF.

V and J are TRBV12-3 or TRBV12-4 and TRBJ2-7; 13 bases are a match to TRBD2. V was pared by 6 bases and J by 6 bases, with 2 bases of the junction left unmatched. The CDR3 totals 13 residues. CDR3 residues: CASSGTSGVEQYF. CDR3 nucleotide sequence: TGTGCCAGCAGCGGGACTAGCGGGGTCGAGCAGTACTTC.

V usage is TRBV20-1 and J usage is TRBJ2-7, with D hard to call. In germline, CDR1 is DFQATT, CDR2 SNEGSKA (reference sequence). The CDR3 extends over 15 amino acids. The germline V and J ends were trimmed by 0 bases and 3 bases, with 15 bases remaining between them. The CDR3 region has the DNA TGCAGTGCTAGAGATTTCAGTGGGATAGGCTACGAGCAGTACTTC. This encodes CSARDFSGIGYEQYF.

V and J are TRBV4-3 and TRBJ1-1, with D perhaps TRBD1 (6 bases). Germline V gives CDR1 LGHNA, CDR2 YSLEER. The CDR3 extends over 16 amino acids. V lost 4 bases and J 5 bases, leaving 20 bases between the germline ends. The CDR3 DNA follows: TGCGCCAGCAGCCCGTCTAGTAGGACAGTGATTACTGAAGCTTTCTTT. Its translation is CASSPSSRTVITEAFF.

The rearrangement joins TRBV12-3 or TRBV12-4 to TRBJ1-2; D may be TRBD1 (5 bases). V was trimmed by 2 bases and J by 9 bases, leaving 10 bases between them. This CDR3 has 12 residues. The CDR3 reads CASSLIRGRYTF. CDR3 bases: TGTGCCAGCAGTTTAATTCGGGGCCGCTACACCTTC.

The rearrangement joins TRBV5-1 to TRBJ1-6, with 10 bases aligning to TRBD1. Unmatched junction bases numbered 16, after V lost 4 bases and J lost 6 bases. Germline V gene data show CDR1 as SGHRS and CDR2 as YFSETQ. This CDR3 comprises 19 residues. The CDR3 DNA sequence: TGCGCCAGCAGCCCCGGGACAGGGGACGCCTCAAGGGGTAATTCACCCCTCCACTTT. Residues: CASSPGTGDASRGNSPLHF.

J is TRBJ1-1 and V is TRBV12-3 or TRBV12-4; D is unclear. The V end was cut by 4 bases, the J end by 12 bases, with 12 bases between. This CDR3 is 11 amino acids long. This CDR3 reads CASSSSHMSFF. DNA of the CDR3: TGTGCCAGCAGTTCCTCACATATGTCTTTCTTT.

In the case of this clonotype: The junction does not match germline at one end; this may be a read error. This chain links TRBV20-1 with TRBJ2-7; D may be TRBD1 (6 bases). This CDR3 is 13 amino acids long. In germline, CDR1 is DFQATT, CDR2 SNEGSKA (reference sequence). The CDR3 loop reads CSARGGTVYEQYF. The DNA of the CDR3 is TGCAGTGCCAGAGGGGGAACAGTTTACGAGCAGTACTTC.

In the case of this clonotype: Given a much more abundant clone one base away, this may be a read error. The chain combines TRBV12-3 or TRBV12-4 with TRBJ2-1; 9 positions agree with TRBD2. The DNA end is more similar to TRBJ2-7, so the J call may be wrong. The CDR3 runs 15 residues. CDR3 amino acids: CASSSSGGLYNEQYF. The CDR3 DNA follows: TGTGCCAGCAGTTCCAGCGGGGGGCTTTACAATGAGCAGTACTTC.